These T cell receptor beta chains were read from a single sample in a study of response to subunit inactivated influenza vaccine. TCRdb fed the RT-PCR reads into MiXCR, producing one record per CDR3 protein. The sample shows approximately 520,000 distinct CDR3 sequences, approximately 24% of them seen only once. Here the sequenced sample was CD4+ T cells sorted from PBMCs, taken 4 to 6 days after vaccination. These receptors all come from a man between 45 and 60 years old who received an inactivated influenza vaccine. The CDR3 runs from the conserved cysteine through the conserved F or W. D genes are given only for firm matches. Size tells how often a clone was seen (once, few, many) or the class of an expanded clone, and some rows leave it out.

clone_size: -; d_call: -; j_call: TRBJ1-1; v_call: TRBV20-1; cdr3_nt: TGCAGTGCCATCCGGGACATGGGGCAAGGAGCTTTCTTT; cdr3_aa: CSAIRDMGQGAFF
clone_size: -; d_call: -; j_call: TRBJ1-1; v_call: TRBV5-1; cdr3_nt: TGCGCCAGCAGCTTGGCCGGGGGTAGGAACACTGAAGCTTTCTTT; cdr3_aa: CASSLAGGRNTEAFF
clone_size: many; d_call: -; j_call: TRBJ2-2; v_call: TRBV12-3/TRBV12-4; cdr3_nt: TGTGCCAGCAGTTCAGGGACCAAAGTGGCGAACACCGGGGAGCTGTTTTTT; cdr3_aa: CASSSGTKVANTGELFF
clone_size: -; d_call: -; j_call: TRBJ2-5; v_call: TRBV20-1; cdr3_nt: TGCAGTGCTAGGTCTCACTCAGAGACCCAGTACTTC; cdr3_aa: CSARSHSETQYF
clone_size: -; d_call: TRBD1; j_call: TRBJ1-4; v_call: TRBV29-1; cdr3_nt: TGCAGCGTTGTGGACAGGAAGGATGAAAAACTGTTTTTT; cdr3_aa: CSVVDRKDEKLFF
clone_size: -; d_call: TRBD1; j_call: TRBJ2-2; v_call: TRBV20-1; cdr3_nt: TGCAGTGCTAGTCGTACAGGGGGGACCGGGGAGCTGTTTTTT; cdr3_aa: CSASRTGGTGELFF
clone_size: few; d_call: TRBD2; j_call: TRBJ2-3; v_call: TRBV9; cdr3_nt: TGTGCCAGCAGCGTGACTAGCGGGACCACAGATACGCAGTATTTT; cdr3_aa: CASSVTSGTTDTQYF
clone_size: -; d_call: -; j_call: TRBJ2-5; v_call: TRBV24-1; cdr3_nt: TGTGCCATTAGCGACAGTCCTCAAGAGACCCAGTACTTC; cdr3_aa: CAISDSPQETQYF
clone_size: -; d_call: -; j_call: TRBJ1-2; v_call: TRBV7-2; cdr3_nt: TGTGCCAGCAGCTTCCCCAGGGGAGGCTACACCTTC; cdr3_aa: CASSFPRGGYTF
clone_size: -; d_call: -; j_call: TRBJ2-7; v_call: TRBV12-3/TRBV12-4; cdr3_nt: TGTGCCAGCAGTTTAGATTACGATTGGGCAGGGGAAGCCTACGAGCAGTACTTC; cdr3_aa: CASSLDYDWAGEAYEQYF
clone_size: -; d_call: TRBD1; j_call: TRBJ1-6; v_call: TRBV4-3; cdr3_nt: TGCGCCAGCAGCCAAGCACAGGGGACTAATTCACCCCTCCACTTT; cdr3_aa: CASSQAQGTNSPLHF